The rows below give T cell receptor beta chains drawn from one sample of a study of cytomegalovirus exposure and HLA in healthy donors. The data were produced by immunoSEQ multiplex PCR, yet TCRdb's version contains in-frame clones alone and is incomplete. The data show roughly 80,000 clones, roughly 83% seen once. What was sequenced was PBMCs. All receptors derive from a woman in her forties or fifties in good health and CMV-seronegative. The CDR3 runs from the conserved cysteine through the conserved F or W. The order of the fields is J gene, clone size, D gene, V gene, CDR3 DNA, CDR3 protein. A D gene is named only where the DNA matches it firmly. Rows give clone size only sometimes, using once, few, many, or a class for an expanded clone.

J: TRBJ2-2; size: NA; D: TRBD1; V: TRBV6-5; DNA: TGTGCCAGCAGTTTAGGACAGGGCAACACCGGGGAGCTGTTTTTT; CDR3: CASSLGQGNTGELFF
J: TRBJ2-2; size: NA; D: NA; V: TRBV19; DNA: TGTGCCAGTAGTATGGGGCAGGGTGGCGGGGAGCTGTTTTTT; CDR3: CASSMGQGGGELFF
J: TRBJ2-3; size: NA; D: NA; V: TRBV27; DNA: TGTGCCAGCAGTTTAAGAGCGGGTGGCACAGATACGCAGTATTTT; CDR3: CASSLRAGGTDTQYF
J: TRBJ1-2; size: NA; D: TRBD1; V: TRBV25-1; DNA: TGTGCCAGCAGTGAGGGACAGGGAGTAAGAGGCTACACCTTC; CDR3: CASSEGQGVRGYTF
J: TRBJ1-1; size: NA; D: NA; V: TRBV28; DNA: TGTGCCAGCCCTGCGTCTGGCGGGGCCGGGACCACTGAAGCTTTCTTT; CDR3: CASPASGGAGTTEAFF
J: TRBJ2-4; size: NA; D: NA; V: TRBV5-3; DNA: TGTGCCAGTGGACACTCAGGAGCCAAAAACATTCAGTACTTC; CDR3: CASGHSGAKNIQYF
J: TRBJ1-1; size: NA; D: NA; V: TRBV19; DNA: TGTGCCAGTAGTATATTGGGGGCAAATGAAGCTTTCTTT; CDR3: CASSILGANEAFF
J: TRBJ2-2; size: NA; D: NA; V: TRBV7-8; DNA: TGTGCCAGCAGCATCGCCCAGGGGCCCGGGGAGCTGTTTTTT; CDR3: CASSIAQGPGELFF
J: TRBJ2-2; size: NA; D: TRBD2; V: TRBV29-1; DNA: TGCAGCGTTATTGCCGGGGGGGCTTTCACCGGGGAGCTGTTTTTT; CDR3: CSVIAGGAFTGELFF
J: TRBJ1-5; size: NA; D: NA; V: TRBV28; DNA: TGTGCCAGCAGTTTATTAGATCAGCCCCAGCATTTT; CDR3: CASSLLDQPQHF
J: TRBJ1-3; size: NA; D: NA; V: TRBV7-2; DNA: TGTGCCAGCAGCCTGGACAGTGGAAACACCATATATTTT; CDR3: CASSLDSGNTIYF
J: TRBJ1-1; size: NA; D: NA; V: TRBV13; DNA: TGTGCCAGCAGCTTAACCGCGGGGGACACTGAAGCTTTCTTT; CDR3: CASSLTAGDTEAFF
J: TRBJ1-2; size: NA; D: NA; V: TRBV14; DNA: TGTGCCAGCAGCCGGACTCAGTTCTATGGCTACACCTTC; CDR3: CASSRTQFYGYTF
J: TRBJ1-2; size: NA; D: TRBD1; V: TRBV30; DNA: TGTGCCTGGAGTGAGACAGGGGGCTATGGCTACACCTTC; CDR3: CAWSETGGYGYTF
J: TRBJ2-7; size: NA; D: TRBD1; V: TRBV19; DNA: TGTGCCAGTAGAACCGGGACAGGGAGCTACGAGCAGTACTTC; CDR3: CASRTGTGSYEQYF
J: TRBJ2-7; size: NA; D: TRBD2; V: TRBV11-2; DNA: TGTGCCAGCAGTATAGCGGGAGGTCCCTACGAGCAGTACTTC; CDR3: CASSIAGGPYEQYF
J: TRBJ2-2; size: NA; D: NA; V: TRBV28; DNA: TGTGCCAGCAGTTTTGTAGGCAGGAGGACCGGGGAGCTGTTTTTT; CDR3: CASSFVGRRTGELFF
J: TRBJ2-6; size: few; D: NA; V: TRBV4-1; DNA: TGCGCCAGCAGCCTAGATAACACAGGGAGGGGCAACGTCCTGACTTTC; CDR3: CASSLDNTGRGNVLTF
J: TRBJ1-1; size: NA; D: TRBD1; V: TRBV5-4; DNA: TGTGCCAGCAGCTTGGATTCCGGGACAGGGGGTGAAGCTTTCTTT; CDR3: CASSLDSGTGGEAFF
J: TRBJ1-1; size: NA; D: NA; V: TRBV7-9; DNA: TGTGCCAGCAGCTTTCTACTGGGGGGGAACACTGAAGCTTTCTTT; CDR3: CASSFLLGGNTEAFF
J: TRBJ2-5; size: once; D: NA; V: TRBV7-6; DNA: TGTGCCAGCACCTATACCCTCGACCAGGGTCCAGAGACCCAGTACTTC; CDR3: CASTYTLDQGPETQYF
J: TRBJ1-5; size: NA; D: TRBD1; V: TRBV14; DNA: TGTGCCAAAAAAATAGGTAAAACCGGGACAGACGATCAGCCCCAGCATTTT; CDR3: CAKKIGKTGTDDQPQHF
J: TRBJ1-1; size: NA; D: NA; V: TRBV14; DNA: TGTGCCAGCAGCCAAGTAAGAGCTACTGAAGCTTTCTTT; CDR3: CASSQVRATEAFF
J: TRBJ1-1; size: NA; D: NA; V: TRBV7-6; DNA: TGTGCCAGCAGCTTCGGGAATGACTTTGAGGACACTGAAGCTTTCTTT; CDR3: CASSFGNDFEDTEAFF
J: TRBJ1-2; size: NA; D: NA; V: TRBV5-1; DNA: TGCGCCAGCAGCCTCCCCCAGGAAGGCTACACCTTC; CDR3: CASSLPQEGYTF
J: TRBJ2-7; size: NA; D: TRBD1; V: TRBV29-1; DNA: TGCAGCGTCCGACAGGGTTACTACGAGCAGTACTTC; CDR3: CSVRQGYYEQYF
J: TRBJ2-1; size: NA; D: NA; V: TRBV7-8; DNA: TGTGCCAGCACCGTCAGCGCCCGGGAGAGCTACAATGAGCAGTTCTTC; CDR3: CASTVSARESYNEQFF
J: TRBJ1-1; size: NA; D: TRBD1; V: TRBV19; DNA: TGTGCCAGTGGCCGGGACAGGGGCACGAACACTGAAGCTTTCTTT; CDR3: CASGRDRGTNTEAFF
J: TRBJ2-6; size: NA; D: TRBD1; V: TRBV19; DNA: TGTGCCAGTAGTAGGGGACAGGGAAAGCCTGGGGCCAACGTCCTGACTTTC; CDR3: CASSRGQGKPGANVLTF
J: TRBJ2-2; size: NA; D: NA; V: TRBV5-1; DNA: TGCGCCAGCAGCAGTCCGGGATCTGTGGGGGAGCTGTTTTTT; CDR3: CASSSPGSVGELFF
J: TRBJ1-2; size: NA; D: NA; V: TRBV9; DNA: TGTGCCAGCAGTTCCCACAAATCAGGGGCGATTAACTATGGCTACACCTTC; CDR3: CASSSHKSGAINYGYTF
J: TRBJ1-1; size: NA; D: TRBD1; V: TRBV30; DNA: TGTGCCTGGAGGAGACAGGGGGCGGTCACTGAAGCTTTCTTT; CDR3: CAWRRQGAVTEAFF
J: TRBJ2-5; size: NA; D: NA; V: TRBV4-1; DNA: TGCGCCAGCAGCCAAGATGGAGGGGTGACGACCCAGTACTTC; CDR3: CASSQDGGVTTQYF
J: TRBJ1-1; size: NA; D: TRBD1; V: TRBV19; DNA: TGTGCCAGCAACCTCGGACAGGGTGGCTTGAGCACTGAAGCTTTCTTT; CDR3: CASNLGQGGLSTEAFF
J: TRBJ2-3; size: NA; D: NA; V: TRBV7-3; DNA: TGTGCCAGCAGCACTCGTCCTACAGATACGCAGTATTTT; CDR3: CASSTRPTDTQYF
J: TRBJ2-7; size: NA; D: TRBD2; V: TRBV7-7; DNA: TGTGCTAGCAGCCCCACTAGCGGGATAGCCTACGAGCAGTACTTC; CDR3: CASSPTSGIAYEQYF
J: TRBJ2-3; size: NA; D: NA; V: TRBV4-2; DNA: TGTGCCAGCAGCCAAGACAGGAGCACAGATACGCAGTATTTT; CDR3: CASSQDRSTDTQYF
J: TRBJ1-4; size: NA; D: NA; V: TRBV11-2; DNA: TGTGCCAGCAGCTTAGGACAGGCTGCAACTAATGAAAAACTGTTTTTT; CDR3: CASSLGQAATNEKLFF
J: TRBJ1-1; size: once; D: NA; V: TRBV7-3; DNA: TGTGCCAGCAGGCAGGACAGACTAAACACTGAAGCTTTCTTT; CDR3: CASRQDRLNTEAFF
J: TRBJ1-2; size: NA; D: TRBD1; V: TRBV4-2; DNA: TGTGCCAGCAGCCCCCCCGACAGGGACTATGGCTACACCTTC; CDR3: CASSPPDRDYGYTF
J: TRBJ2-3; size: NA; D: NA; V: TRBV5-1; DNA: TGCGCCAGCAGCTTGGGCCATGCGGGCTTACCCACAGATACGCAGTATTTT; CDR3: CASSLGHAGLPTDTQYF
J: TRBJ1-1; size: NA; D: NA; V: TRBV7-9; DNA: TGTGCCAGTAGCTTAGGGGGGCAGGGGTCCACTGAAGCTTTCTTT; CDR3: CASSLGGQGSTEAFF
J: TRBJ2-4; size: NA; D: NA; V: TRBV11-2; DNA: TGTGCCAGCAGCCGCATCAGGGCCGAGACGGCCAAAAACATTCAGTACTTC; CDR3: CASSRIRAETAKNIQYF
J: TRBJ1-5; size: once; D: TRBD1; V: TRBV18; DNA: TGTGCCAGCTCACCGGGACAGCCTAGCAATCAGCCCCAGCATTTT; CDR3: CASSPGQPSNQPQHF
J: TRBJ1-5; size: NA; D: NA; V: TRBV21-1; DNA: TGTGCCAGCAGCCCCACGAAGGGGGCGGGGGGTAGAAGCAATCAGCCCCAGCATTTT; CDR3: CASSPTKGAGGRSNQPQHF
J: TRBJ1-4; size: NA; D: NA; V: TRBV6-1; DNA: TGTGCCAGCAGCCCAGGGGCTAATGAAAAACTGTTTTTT; CDR3: CASSPGANEKLFF
J: TRBJ2-5; size: NA; D: NA; V: TRBV7-2; DNA: TGTGCCAGCAGCTCTTCGAGGGGGGGCGTCGAGACCCAGTACTTC; CDR3: CASSSSRGGVETQYF
J: TRBJ1-2; size: NA; D: TRBD1; V: TRBV5-1; DNA: TGCGCCAGCAGCACGGCCGGGACAGGGGTTGGGGATGGCTATGGCTACACCTTC; CDR3: CASSTAGTGVGDGYGYTF
J: TRBJ1-4; size: NA; D: TRBD1; V: TRBV7-2; DNA: TGTGCCAGCAGCTCGGGGACAGGAAATGAAAAACTGTTTTTT; CDR3: CASSSGTGNEKLFF
J: TRBJ2-7; size: NA; D: TRBD1; V: TRBV28; DNA: TGTGCCAGCAGCTACAGGGGGAGTACCTCCTACGAGCAGTACTTC; CDR3: CASSYRGSTSYEQYF
J: TRBJ2-2; size: once; D: NA; V: TRBV19; DNA: TGTGCCAGCCTTCGGACAGGAGGGGACACCGGGGAGCTGTTTTTT; CDR3: CASLRTGGDTGELFF
J: TRBJ1-2; size: few; D: NA; V: TRBV9; DNA: TGTGCCAGCAGCGTAGGACAGATCGCTAACTATGGCTACACCTTC; CDR3: CASSVGQIANYGYTF
J: TRBJ1-2; size: NA; D: NA; V: TRBV5-5; DNA: TGTGCCAGCAGCTTGGCCCGGGGAGGGGCTGGGTATGGCTACACCTTC; CDR3: CASSLARGGAGYGYTF
J: TRBJ2-7; size: NA; D: TRBD1; V: TRBV5-1; DNA: TGCGCCAGCAGTTTTGGACAGGGTGGGTACGAGCAGTACTTC; CDR3: CASSFGQGGYEQYF
J: TRBJ1-4; size: NA; D: TRBD1; V: TRBV6-1; DNA: TGTGCCAGCAGTGAGGGGACAGGGGAAAAACTGTTTTTT; CDR3: CASSEGTGEKLFF